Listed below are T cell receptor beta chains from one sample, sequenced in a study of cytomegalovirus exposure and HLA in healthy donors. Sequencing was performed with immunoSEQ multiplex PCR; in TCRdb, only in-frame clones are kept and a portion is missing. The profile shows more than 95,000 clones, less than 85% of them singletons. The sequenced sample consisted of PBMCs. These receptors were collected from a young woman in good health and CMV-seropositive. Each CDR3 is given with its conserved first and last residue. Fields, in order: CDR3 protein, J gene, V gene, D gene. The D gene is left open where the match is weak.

CDR3 protein: CASSYSSGGEKEQFF; J gene: TRBJ2-1; V gene: TRBV10-1; D gene: TRBD2
CDR3 protein: CASSPADRGPPWDQPQHF; J gene: TRBJ1-5; V gene: TRBV2; D gene: TRBD1
CDR3 protein: CASSLVGDNEQFF; J gene: TRBJ2-1; V gene: TRBV5-6; D gene: .
CDR3 protein: CAWRNPGEGTEAFF; J gene: TRBJ1-1; V gene: TRBV30; D gene: .
CDR3 protein: CASNRRTEAFF; J gene: TRBJ1-1; V gene: TRBV13; D gene: .
CDR3 protein: CASSPGGYSNQPQHF; J gene: TRBJ1-5; V gene: TRBV6-5; D gene: .
CDR3 protein: CASSLQGVYGYTF; J gene: TRBJ1-2; V gene: TRBV28; D gene: TRBD1
CDR3 protein: CASSCGQGHTIYF; J gene: TRBJ1-3; V gene: TRBV6-7; D gene: TRBD1
CDR3 protein: CASSQAYNEQFF; J gene: TRBJ2-1; V gene: TRBV4-1; D gene: .
CDR3 protein: CASSQAGLAEYYEQYF; J gene: TRBJ2-7; V gene: TRBV4-1; D gene: TRBD2
CDR3 protein: CASSLDRVYNEQFF; J gene: TRBJ2-1; V gene: TRBV5-1; D gene: .
CDR3 protein: CASSESRRAGVNEQFF; J gene: TRBJ2-1; V gene: TRBV10-2; D gene: .
CDR3 protein: CASSASGTSVETQYF; J gene: TRBJ2-5; V gene: TRBV9; D gene: TRBD2
CDR3 protein: CASSQGPGLSSYEQYF; J gene: TRBJ2-7; V gene: TRBV4-2; D gene: TRBD2
CDR3 protein: CASRPWTDLTVAAF; J gene: TRBJ1-1; V gene: TRBV6-1; D gene: .
CDR3 protein: CASSRDREFEQYF; J gene: TRBJ2-7; V gene: TRBV10-1; D gene: TRBD1
CDR3 protein: CASSHQPIRTANTEAFF; J gene: TRBJ1-1; V gene: TRBV4-2; D gene: .
CDR3 protein: CASSEASGGNSPLHF; J gene: TRBJ1-6; V gene: TRBV6-1; D gene: .
CDR3 protein: CASSGQVNYGYTF; J gene: TRBJ1-2; V gene: TRBV6-1; D gene: .
CDR3 protein: CASSFPEDLNNYGYTF; J gene: TRBJ1-2; V gene: TRBV6-6; D gene: .
CDR3 protein: CASSLSGGYNSPLHF; J gene: TRBJ1-6; V gene: TRBV27; D gene: .
CDR3 protein: CATSRGAGSGYEQYF; J gene: TRBJ2-7; V gene: TRBV15; D gene: .
CDR3 protein: CASSARTTNRERDPNTGELFF; J gene: TRBJ2-2; V gene: TRBV2; D gene: .
CDR3 protein: CASRRRGMNTEAFF; J gene: TRBJ1-1; V gene: TRBV2; D gene: .
CDR3 protein: CASSNRGNEQFF; J gene: TRBJ2-1; V gene: TRBV9; D gene: .
CDR3 protein: CASSFGAGGYYEQYF; J gene: TRBJ2-7; V gene: TRBV6-5; D gene: TRBD2
CDR3 protein: CASRGHPYEQYF; J gene: TRBJ2-7; V gene: TRBV2; D gene: .